This T cell receptor beta chain comes out of a study of CD8+CD57+ T cells in acquired aplastic anemia. Study information: Sorting CD4+ and CD8+ cells gave DNA averaging approximately 3 ug. Study results and caveats: Patients and controls were not found to differ significantly in CD8+ Simpson's diversity.

Turning to this clonotype: What it recognizes is unknown.

From germline, CDR1 is SNHLY and CDR2 FYNNEI. The CDR3 runs 12 residues. V was cut by 9 bases and J by 5 bases, with 8 bases left in between. Genomic DNA was employed as the template in profiling TCR beta VDJ and CDR3. TCRdb called the reads again in MiXCR, with one record for every CDR3 protein. The table includes 150,000 to 200,000 distinct CDR3 sequences, 50% to 75% detected once. The J gene is TRBJ1-6, the V gene TRBV2; TRBD1 might be the D (6 bases). Source material: sorted CD4+, CD8+, or CD8+CD57+ T cells (not recorded which) from PBMCs. The sequence was collected from a human donor with severe aplastic anemia or a healthy control (not recorded which). CDR3 in amino acids: CARQGNNSPLHF. The CDR3 nucleotides read TGTGCCAGACAGGGAAATAATTCACCCCTCCACTTT.